The rows below give T cell receptor beta chains drawn from one sample of a study of blood T cell repertoires in COVID-19. Clones were sequenced by immunoSEQ multiplex PCR, and TCRdb holds only the in-frame ones, with some missing. This sample carries 200,000 or so clones, 85% of them seen once, and the ten largest clones take around 0.93%. The sequenced material came from peripheral blood. These receptors all stem from a man aged 60-69 years with COVID-19, enrolled during active disease. Both conserved end residues are part of each CDR3. D genes are given only for firm matches. Expanded clones are given a class, and other clones once, few, many or no size at all.

d_call clone_size cdr3_length j_call v_call cdr3_nt cdr3_aa
TRBD2 NA 16 TRBJ2-5 TRBV19 TGTGCCAGTAGTACACTCCAGGGACTAGCGGGAGAGACCCAGTACTTC CASSTLQGLAGETQYF
NA NA 13 TRBJ1-2 TRBV6-6 TGTGCCAGCAGTTACTTACAGGACTATGGCTACACCTTC CASSYLQDYGYTF
TRBD1 NA 14 TRBJ1-4 TRBV4-1 TGCGCCAGCAGCTGGGACAGGGTTGGTGAAAAACTGTTTTTT CASSWDRVGEKLFF
TRBD2 NA 13 TRBJ2-3 TRBV2 TGTGCCAGCATTTTAGCGGGAGAATTTACGCAGTATTTT CASILAGEFTQYF
TRBD1 NA 14 TRBJ1-4 TRBV29-1 TGCAGCGTAAGACAGGGGGTAACTAATGAAAAACTGTTTTTT CSVRQGVTNEKLFF
NA few 16 TRBJ1-3 TRBV28 TGTGCCAGCACCCTAGGGGGGGCGATCTCTGGAAACACCATATATTTT CASTLGGAISGNTIYF
NA once 14 TRBJ1-2 TRBV5-6 TGTGCCAGCAGCTCCACCGGGGTGTGGAATGGCTACACCTTC CASSSTGVWNGYTF
NA NA 14 TRBJ2-1 TRBV7-2 TGTGCCAGCAGCTTAGCTCCGGAGGGCCGGGCCCAGTTCTTC CASSLAPEGRAQFF
NA NA 13 TRBJ1-5 TRBV30 TGTGCCTGGAGCGGTGGAAGGGGACAGCCCCAGCATTTT CAWSGGRGQPQHF
TRBD2 many 15 TRBJ2-1 TRBV11-2 TGTGCCAGCAGCCGGACTAGCGGGCCGAACAATGAGCAGTTCTTC CASSRTSGPNNEQFF
NA NA 13 TRBJ1-1 TRBV4-3 TGCGCCAGCAGCCAAGATCTAAGCACTGAAGCTTTCTTT CASSQDLSTEAFF
NA NA 12 TRBJ1-1 TRBV6-5 TGTGCCAGCGCGGCTCCCGGCACTGAAGCTTTCTTT CASAAPGTEAFF
TRBD1 NA 14 TRBJ1-1 TRBV15 TGTGCCACCAGCAGAGCTACCAGGGGGGTTGAAGCTTTCTTT CATSRATRGVEAFF
TRBD1 NA 19 TRBJ1-1 TRBV9 TGTGCCAGCAGCGGTCGTCCAGGATTGGGACAGGGGCCTCACACTGAAGCTTTCTTT CASSGRPGLGQGPHTEAFF
NA NA 12 TRBJ1-2 TRBV6-2/TRBV6-3 TGTGCCAGCAGTTATACGATTCAGGGCTACACCTTC CASSYTIQGYTF
NA NA 14 TRBJ1-2 TRBV21-1 TGTGCCGGCAGCAAAGTAGCGGTTAACTATGGCTACACCTTC CAGSKVAVNYGYTF
NA NA 13 TRBJ1-1 TRBV7-9 TGTGCCAGCAGCTTTCACAGCCCCACTGAAGCTTTCTTT CASSFHSPTEAFF
NA NA 13 TRBJ2-7 TRBV5-4 TGTGCCAGCAGCTTGTATGGTGGCCTCGAGCAGTACTTC CASSLYGGLEQYF
TRBD1 NA 14 TRBJ1-2 TRBV9 TGTGCCAGCAGCAAAGGGGGCGCGGGCCATGGCTACACCTTC CASSKGGAGHGYTF
NA NA 14 TRBJ1-6 TRBV5-8 TGTGCCAGCAGCTTGAAGGCCGCGGATTCACCCCTCCACTTT CASSLKAADSPLHF
NA NA 15 TRBJ2-5 TRBV12-5 TGTGCTAGTGGTTTGGTACAGGGACACCAAGAGACCCAGTACTTC CASGLVQGHQETQYF
NA few 15 TRBJ1-5 TRBV28 TGTGCCAGCAGTTCCACAGGGTCTTGGAATCAGCCCCAGCATTTT CASSSTGSWNQPQHF
NA NA 12 TRBJ1-2 TRBV30 TGTGCCTGGAGTGTTCAGGGAGGTGGCTACACCTTC CAWSVQGGGYTF
TRBD1 NA 15 TRBJ2-5 TRBV30 TGTGCCTGGATAGGGAAGGGGGCAGGAAGGGAGACCCAGTACTTC CAWIGKGAGRETQYF
TRBD1 NA 12 TRBJ2-1 TRBV5-1 TGCGCCAGCAGCCGACAGGGAAATGAGCAGTTCTTC CASSRQGNEQFF
TRBD2 once 15 TRBJ2-5 TRBV7-9 TGTGCCAGCAGCCCAGGCGGTGGACTAGCTAAGACCCAGTACTTC CASSPGGGLAKTQYF
TRBD1 NA 15 TRBJ2-3 TRBV10-2 TGCGCCAGCAGAAAGGGACAGGGGCGCACAGATACGCAGTATTTT CASRKGQGRTDTQYF
NA few 13 TRBJ2-1 TRBV7-6 TGTGCCAGCAGCCGGCAGGTGAACAATGAGCAGTTCTTC CASSRQVNNEQFF
TRBD1 NA 15 TRBJ1-2 TRBV4-2 TGTGCCAGCAGCGCGCCGGGACAGGGGGCGAGTGGCTACACCTTC CASSAPGQGASGYTF
TRBD1 NA 13 TRBJ1-1 TRBV7-8 TGTGCCAGCAGCCTAGGGGGCCAGGCTGAAGCTTTCTTT CASSLGGQAEAFF
NA NA 14 TRBJ1-1 TRBV19 TGTGCCAGTAGTATGCCTCGTAGGGGCACTGAAGCTTTCTTT CASSMPRRGTEAFF
NA NA 12 TRBJ2-7 TRBV12-3/TRBV12-4 TGTGCCAGCAGTCCTACAGGGCGCGAGCAGTACTTC CASSPTGREQYF
NA NA 14 TRBJ2-3 TRBV11-2 TGTGCCAGCAGCTTAGAGGGCCTCACAGATACGCAGTATTTT CASSLEGLTDTQYF
TRBD1 once 16 TRBJ2-3 TRBV3-1/TRBV3-2 TGTGCCAGCAGCCTCGGACAGGGGGAGAGGGCAGATACGCAGTATTTT CASSLGQGERADTQYF
NA NA 10 TRBJ2-7 TRBV28 TGTGCCAGCAGTTCACTAGCCGTGTACTTC CASSSLAVYF
TRBD2 NA 15 TRBJ2-2 TRBV5-1 TGCGCCAGCAGCTTAACTAGCGGGAGTCCCGGGGAGCTGTTTTTT CASSLTSGSPGELFF